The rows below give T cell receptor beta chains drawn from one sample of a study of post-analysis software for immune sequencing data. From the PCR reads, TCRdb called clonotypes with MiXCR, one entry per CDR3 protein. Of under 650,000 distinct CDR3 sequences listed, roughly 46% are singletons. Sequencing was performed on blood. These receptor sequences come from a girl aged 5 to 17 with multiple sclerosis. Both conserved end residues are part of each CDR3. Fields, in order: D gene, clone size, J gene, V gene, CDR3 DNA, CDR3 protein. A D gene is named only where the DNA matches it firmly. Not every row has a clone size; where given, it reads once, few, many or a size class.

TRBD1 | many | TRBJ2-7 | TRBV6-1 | TGTGCCAGCAGTACGACAGGGCCCTACGAGCAGTACTTC | CASSTTGPYEQYF
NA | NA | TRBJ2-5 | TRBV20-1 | TGCAGTGCTAGAGATCCCCGGGGGCGGAGTCAAGAGACCCAGTACTTC | CSARDPRGRSQETQYF
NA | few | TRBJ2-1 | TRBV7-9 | TGTGCCTCCCAAGAAGGAGCCGACAATGAGCAGTTCTTC | CASQEGADNEQFF
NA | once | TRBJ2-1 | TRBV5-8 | TGTGCCGTTAACAGCGGCTCCTACAATGAGCAGTTCTTC | CAVNSGSYNEQFF
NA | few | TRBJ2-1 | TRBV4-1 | TGCGCCAGCAGCCAGGAACTAGCTCCAATTTCCAATGAGCAGTTCTTC | CASSQELAPISNEQFF
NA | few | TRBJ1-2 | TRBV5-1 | TGCGCCAGCAGCTTGGCCCCGGGGGAAGCGTATGGCTACACCTTC | CASSLAPGEAYGYTF
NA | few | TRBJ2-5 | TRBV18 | TGTGCCAGCTCACCAGGGATGCAAGAGACCCAGTACTTC | CASSPGMQETQYF
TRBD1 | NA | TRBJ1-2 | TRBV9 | TGTGCCAGCAGCCCTCAGATCCTACAGGGGGGAAAAAGCTATGGCTACACCTTC | CASSPQILQGGKSYGYTF
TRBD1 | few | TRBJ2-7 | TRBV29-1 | TGCAGCGTTGAGCCTGGACAGGGGGCGTCCTACGAGCAGTACTTC | CSVEPGQGASYEQYF
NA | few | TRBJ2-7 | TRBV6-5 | TGTGCCAGCAGCTCCCCGAAGGCAGCCTTCTACGAGCAGTACTTC | CASSSPKAAFYEQYF
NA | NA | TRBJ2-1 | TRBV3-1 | TGTGCCAGCAGCCTACCCGGAGCCGGATTCTACAATGAGCAGTTCTTC | CASSLPGAGFYNEQFF
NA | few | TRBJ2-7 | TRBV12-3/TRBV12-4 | TGTGCCAGCTCCGGGACGCAGTACGAGCAGTACTTC | CASSGTQYEQYF
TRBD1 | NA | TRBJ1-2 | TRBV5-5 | TGTGCCAGCAGCTCGGGGACAGCCAAAAGAACTAACTATGGCTACACCTTC | CASSSGTAKRTNYGYTF
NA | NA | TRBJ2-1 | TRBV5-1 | TGCGCCAGCAGATGGGACGTGAGCTCCTACAATGAGCAGTTCTTC | CASRWDVSSYNEQFF
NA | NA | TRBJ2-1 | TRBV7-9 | TGTGCCAGCAGCTTTGTTAACTCACAAAATGAGCAGTTCTTC | CASSFVNSQNEQFF
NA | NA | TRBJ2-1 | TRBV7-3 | TGTGCCAGCAGCCGAGGGGGGGCGGACACCTACAATGAGCAGTTCTTC | CASSRGGADTYNEQFF
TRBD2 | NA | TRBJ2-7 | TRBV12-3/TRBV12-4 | TGTGCCAGCAGTTTTCTAGGCGGGGGGGTTAACAATGAGCAGTACTTC | CASSFLGGGVNNEQYF
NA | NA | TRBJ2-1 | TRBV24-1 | TGTGCCACCAGTGGCACACCAGGCCCCTACAATGAGCAGTTCTTC | CATSGTPGPYNEQFF
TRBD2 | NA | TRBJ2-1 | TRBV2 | TGTGCCAGCAGGTCGACGGGGGGTGTTAGCAATGAGCAGTTCTTC | CASRSTGGVSNEQFF
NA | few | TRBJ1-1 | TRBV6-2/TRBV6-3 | TGTGCCAGCAGTTATTTCCTTGGGACACTTGAAGCTTTCTTT | CASSYFLGTLEAFF
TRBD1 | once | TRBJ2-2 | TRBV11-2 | TGTGCCAGCAGACCTCGCGGGACAGGGGTTGATTGGAACACCGGGGAGCTGTTTTTT | CASRPRGTGVDWNTGELFF
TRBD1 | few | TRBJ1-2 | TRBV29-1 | TGCAGCGTTGAAGAGCTGTCGACAGGGATTTGGCATGGCTACACCTTC | CSVEELSTGIWHGYTF
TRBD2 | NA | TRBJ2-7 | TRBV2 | TGTGCCAGCAGTGCCAGGGAACTAGCGGGGTTCTACGAGCGGTACTTC | CASSARELAGFYERYF
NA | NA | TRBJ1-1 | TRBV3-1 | TGTGCCAGCAGCCAAGAAGAGGGGCCGGGCACTGAAGCTTTCTTT | CASSQEEGPGTEAFF
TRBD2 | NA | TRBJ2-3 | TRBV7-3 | TGTGCCAGCGGTCGGGGACTAGAGACAGATACGCAGTATTTT | CASGRGLETDTQYF
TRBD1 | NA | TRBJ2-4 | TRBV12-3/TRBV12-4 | TGTGCCAGCAGTTCCAGGACAGGAAGTTACATTCAGTACTTC | CASSSRTGSYIQYF
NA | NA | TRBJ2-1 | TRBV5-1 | TGCGCCAGCACGTGGACAGAGCACAATGAGCAGTTCTTC | CASTWTEHNEQFF
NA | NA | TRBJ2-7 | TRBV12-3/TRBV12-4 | TGTGCCAGCAGCCAGGGGGGTTACGAGCGGTACTTC | CASSQGGYERYF
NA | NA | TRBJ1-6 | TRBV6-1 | TGTGCCAGCAAGCTCGGGGGGCAAGTCAATAATTCACCCCCCCACTTT | CASKLGGQVNNSPPHF
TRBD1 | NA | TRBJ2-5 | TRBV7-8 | TGTGCCAGCAGACCGGACAGGGGAGGGCAAGAGACCCAGTACTTC | CASRPDRGGQETQYF
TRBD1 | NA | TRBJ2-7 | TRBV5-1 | TGCGCCAGCACGGGGACAGGGGGATCCTACGAGCAGTACTTC | CASTGTGGSYEQYF
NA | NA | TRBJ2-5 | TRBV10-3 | TGTGCCATCAGGAGGGGGGACGGGGAGACCCAGTACTTC | CAIRRGDGETQYF